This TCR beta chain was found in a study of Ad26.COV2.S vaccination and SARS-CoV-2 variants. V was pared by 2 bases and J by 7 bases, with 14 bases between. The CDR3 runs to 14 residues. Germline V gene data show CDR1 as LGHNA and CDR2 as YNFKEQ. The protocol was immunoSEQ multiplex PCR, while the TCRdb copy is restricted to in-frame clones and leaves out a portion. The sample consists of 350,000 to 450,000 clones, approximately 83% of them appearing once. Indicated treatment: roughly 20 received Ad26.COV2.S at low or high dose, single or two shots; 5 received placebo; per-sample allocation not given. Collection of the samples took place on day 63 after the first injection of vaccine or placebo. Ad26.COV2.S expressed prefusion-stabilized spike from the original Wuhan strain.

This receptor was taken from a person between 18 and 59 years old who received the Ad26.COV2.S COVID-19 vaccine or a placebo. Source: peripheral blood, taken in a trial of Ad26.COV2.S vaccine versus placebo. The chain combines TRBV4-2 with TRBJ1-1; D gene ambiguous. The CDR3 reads CASSQPDGRNEAFF. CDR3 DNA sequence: TGTGCCAGCAGCCAACCCGACGGCAGGAATGAAGCTTTCTTT.